These 21 T cell receptor beta chains were sequenced from one sample in a study of cytomegalovirus exposure and HLA in healthy donors. The PCR made use of 60 Vbeta and 13 Jbeta primers. The protocol was immunoSEQ multiplex PCR, while the TCRdb copy is restricted to in-frame clones and leaves out a portion. The sample carries over 150,000 clones, 65% to 85% recorded once. Sequences were obtained from PBMCs. These receptor sequences come from a woman between 18 and 30 years old in good health and CMV-seronegative.

This sequence joins TRBV2 and TRBJ2-1; TRBD2 matches at 13 bases. The J segment lost 6 bases and the V segment lost 7 bases, leaving 12 bases of the junction unmatched. Germline lookup yields CDR1 SNHLY and CDR2 FYNNEI. This CDR3 contains 17 residues. The DNA for the CDR3 is TGTGCCAGCACCCGAACTAGCGGGAGGGGGTATGGCAATGAGCAGTTCTTC. The encoded protein is CASTRTSGRGYGNEQFF.

There are a few counts of this clone. The chain couples TRBV6-7 to TRBJ2-3; 12 bases are shared with TRBD2. TRBV6-7 is reported as an ORF; its role is uncertain. CDR3 size: 16 residues. Trimming cost V 1 base and J 5 bases; bases outside gene matches: 4. CDR3 sequence reads: CASSYLTSGRLDTQYF. CDR3 sequence (DNA): TGTGCCAGCAGTTACTTGACTAGCGGGAGATTAGATACGCAGTATTTT.

The rearrangement uses TRBV19 and TRBJ2-5; 15 bases match TRBD2. The junction had 15 bases not matched to a gene; V was cut back by 5 bases and J by 5 bases. The CDR3 loop spans 19 amino acids. The germline gives CDR1 LNHDA, CDR2 SQIVND (reference sequence). The chain's CDR3 is CASSVSGLAGGAQMETQYF. DNA for the CDR3: TGTGCCAGTAGTGTCTCGGGACTAGCGGGAGGTGCACAGATGGAGACCCAGTACTTC.

The chain joins TRBV14 to TRBJ1-1; D is unresolved. Germline V gene lookup returns CDR1 SGHDN and CDR2 FVKESK. V was cut by 4 bases and J by 10 bases, with 16 bases left in between. The CDR3 length is 13 residues. CDR3 protein: CASSLSGFLGAFF. The CDR3, as DNA: TGTGCCAGCAGCCTGTCGGGGTTTTTAGGAGCTTTCTTT. Using reference TRBV14 and TRBJ1-1 for the parts outside the CDR3, the full variable domain is EAGVTQFPSHSVIEKGQTVTLRCDPISGHDNLYWYRRVMGKEIKFLLHFVKESKQDESGMPNNRFLAERTGGTYSTLKVQPAELEDSGVYFCASSLSGFLGAFFGQGTRLTVV.

The chain is built from TRBV28 and TRBJ2-7, with 7 bases aligning to TRBD1. The CDR3 has 13 residues. Germline V gene sequence: CDR1 MDHEN, CDR2 SYDVKM. V lost 6 bases to trimming and J lost 2 bases; unmatched junction nucleotides: 4. The CDR3 DNA reads TGTGCCAGCAGGGGGACAGAGACCTACGAGCAGTACTTC. Protein sequence: CASRGTETYEQYF. Using reference TRBV28 and TRBJ2-7 for the parts outside the CDR3, the full variable domain is DVKVTQSSRYLVKRTGEKVFLECVQDMDHENMFWYRQDPGLGLRLIYFSYDVKMKEKGDIPEGYSVSREKKERFSLILESASTNQTSMYLCASRGTETYEQYFGPGTRLTVT.

The V call is TRBV9, the J call TRBJ2-5, with TRBD2 matching over 8 bases. CDR3 length equals 16 residues. V lost 0 bases and J lost 2; bases outside the gene matches: 6. Germline assignment: CDR1 SGDLS and CDR2 YYNGEE. CDR3 DNA: TGTGCCAGCAGCGTAGGTCGGGGGGGGCTACAAGAGACCCAGTACTTC. This encodes CASSVGRGGLQETQYF. The entire variable domain, with the rest obtained from reference TRBV9 and TRBJ2-5, is as follows: DSGVTQTPKHLITATGQRVTLRCSPRSGDLSVYWYQQSLDQGLQFLIQYYNGEERAKGNILERFSAQQFPDLHSELNLSSLELGDSALYFCASSVGRGGLQETQYFGPGTRLLVL.

In its sample, this clone was seen a few times. The chain joins TRBV10-3 to TRBJ2-7; 7 positions agree with TRBD1. CDR1 and CDR2 from the germline V gene are ENHRY and SYGVKD. V shed 9 bases, J shed 0 bases, and the junction held 5 bases outside the gene matches. The CDR3 totals 13 residues. Here the CDR3 reads CAIGQVSSYEQYF. CDR3 bases: TGTGCCATAGGACAGGTTAGCTCCTACGAGCAGTACTTC.

The J gene is TRBJ2-7, the V gene TRBV7-9; no definite D call. This CDR3 is built from 14 residues. Per the germline V gene, CDR1 is SEHNR and CDR2 is FQNEAQ (reference sequence). The V end lost 6 bases, the J end lost 6 bases, and 18 bases lay between the germline ends. CDR3 in amino acids: CASSPTLPGSEQYF. In nucleotides, the CDR3 is TGTGCCAGCAGTCCCACCCTGCCTGGCAGCGAGCAGTACTTC. The full variable domain, completed using reference TRBV7-9 and TRBJ2-7, is DTGVSQNPRHKITKRGQNVTFRCDPISEHNRLYWYRQTLGQGPEFLTYFQNEAQLEKSRLLSDRFSAERPKGSFSTLEIQRTEQGDSAMYLCASSPTLPGSEQYFGPGTRLTVT.

This sequence joins TRBV7-9 and TRBJ2-5; D call uncertain. In germline, CDR1 is SEHNR, CDR2 FQNEAQ (reference sequence). V was cut by 5 bases and J by 4 bases, with 11 bases left in between. This CDR3 spans 13 amino acids. The CDR3 protein is CASSPVPLETQYF. CDR3 nucleotide sequence: TGTGCCAGCAGCCCAGTCCCCCTAGAGACCCAGTACTTC.

The rearrangement joins TRBV2 to TRBJ2-3; 7 nucleotides match TRBD1. The CDR3 runs 16 residues. V lost 5 bases, J lost 6 bases, and 14 bases stayed unmatched. Germline-derived CDR1 and CDR2 are SNHLY and FYNNEI. For the CDR3, the DNA is TGTGCCAGCAGTACCAGACAGGACAGGCCACAGGATACGCAGTATTTT. Translation: CASSTRQDRPQDTQYF.

The V and J genes are TRBV29-1 and TRBJ1-2; D gene unclear. The CDR3 spans 11 residues. V was clipped by 5 bases and J by 1 base, with 5 bases between them. Germline CDR1 and CDR2: SQVTM and ANQGSEA. The CDR3 reads CSVRDNYGYTF. The CDR3, as DNA: TGCAGCGTTCGGGATAACTATGGCTACACCTTC.

This chain joins TRBV19 and TRBJ1-5; the match to TRBD1 covers 9 bases. Germline V gene data show CDR1 as LNHDA and CDR2 as SQIVND (reference sequence). The CDR3 length is 19 residues. With 6 bases clipped from V and 2 bases from J, the junction kept 17 bases outside the gene matches. CDR3 in DNA: TGTGCCAGTAGCTTTTCCAACTGGGACAGGGCGGGGGGCAATCAGCCCCAGCATTTT. Protein: CASSFSNWDRAGGNQPQHF.

The chain links TRBV19 to TRBJ2-7; 9 nucleotides match TRBD1. The CDR3 is 18 residues long. Germline-derived CDR1 and CDR2 are LNHDA and SQIVND (reference sequence). Trimming took 5 bases from V and 7 from J; bases not matched to a gene: 21. CDR3 amino acids: CASSVNMGTGKFPEEQYF. CDR3 DNA: TGTGCCAGTAGTGTCAATATGGGGACAGGGAAATTCCCGGAAGAGCAGTACTTC.

The table lists this clone with a count of one. This chain's CDR3 is CASSYTGLAKNIQYF. The CDR3 coding sequence is TGTGCCAGCAGTTACACAGGCCTAGCCAAAAACATTCAGTACTTC. V and J are TRBV6-5 and TRBJ2-4, with D maybe TRBD1 (5 bases). CDR3 length: 15 residues. Trimming removed 2 bases at V and 0 bases at J, with 8 bases between. Germline CDR1 reads MNHEY; CDR2 reads SVGAGI.

The chain employs TRBV7-9 and TRBJ1-4; D not certain. Germline values: CDR1 SEHNR, CDR2 FQNEAQ (reference sequence). The CDR3 is made up of 15 amino acids. Trimming left V 4 bases short and J 8 bases short, with 17 bases between. The CDR3 nucleotides read TGTGCCAGCAGCTCGGTGGGAGGAGGGAGAGAAAAACTGTTTTTT. Translated: CASSSVGGGREKLFF.

The genes are TRBV6-1 and TRBJ1-1; 8 nucleotides align to TRBD1. The CDR3 extends over 16 amino acids. The V and J ends lost 3 bases and 0 bases, in that order; junction bases with no gene match: 6. Germline V gene lookup returns CDR1 MNHNS and CDR2 SASEGT. The CDR3 sequence is CASSDRDRGLNTEAFF. The DNA of the CDR3 is TGTGCCAGCAGTGACCGAGACAGGGGTCTGAACACTGAAGCTTTCTTT.

The V call is TRBV5-1, the J call TRBJ2-2; D is possibly TRBD2 (6 bases). V was clipped by 6 bases and J by 6 bases, with 24 bases between them. This CDR3 has 17 residues. Per germline, CDR1 SGHRS and CDR2 YFSETQ. The CDR3 loop reads CASNPLWSSGAAGELFF. In DNA, the CDR3 is TGCGCCAGCAACCCGCTGTGGTCATCGGGAGCCGCCGGGGAGCTGTTTTTT.

The rearrangement links TRBV4-2 to TRBJ2-4; 10 bases line up with TRBD2. The CDR3 loop spans 16 amino acids. Unmatched junction bases numbered 0, after V lost 1 base and J lost 0 bases. Germline values: CDR1 LGHNA, CDR2 YNFKEQ. This CDR3 reads CASSQGLAGAKNIQYF. CDR3 sequence (DNA): TGTGCCAGCAGCCAAGGACTAGCGGGAGCCAAAAACATTCAGTACTTC.

The V gene is TRBV28, the J gene TRBJ2-5, with a weak D call TRBD2 (5 bases). The germline V gene has CDR1 MDHEN and CDR2 SYDVKM. Deletions cut 6 bases from V and 0 bases from J, with 11 bases between. This CDR3 has 14 residues. For the CDR3, the DNA is TGTGCCAGCAGCGCCCCCGGGGACCAAGAGACCCAGTACTTC. Its translation is CASSAPGDQETQYF.

The genes are TRBV30 and TRBJ1-1; D perhaps matches TRBD1 (5 bases). Looked up from germline, CDR1 is GTSNPN and CDR2 is SVGIG (reference sequence). V dropped 0 bases and J dropped 8 bases, with 19 bases sitting between them. CDR3 length: 15 amino acids. The CDR3 loop is CAWSVLRVGPAEAFF. CDR3 DNA sequence: TGTGCCTGGAGTGTCCTCAGGGTGGGTCCTGCGGAAGCTTTCTTT.

This chain uses TRBV27 with TRBJ1-5; 7 nucleotides match TRBD1. In germline, CDR1 is MNHEY, CDR2 SMNVEV (reference sequence). J gave up 3 bases and V 3 bases, and 5 bases lay outside the gene matches. The CDR3 has 15 amino acids. CDR3 loop: CASSLTGTYNQPQHF. The CDR3 DNA reads TGTGCCAGCAGTTTGACAGGGACATACAATCAGCCCCAGCATTTT.